This T cell receptor beta chain was found in a study of blood T cell repertoires in COVID-19 (dated by TCRdb to the early 2020s). Regarding the complete study: Samples from collaborators originated in the United States, Italy and Spain and spanned both the acute and convalescent phases of COVID-19. The prospective study material was composed of cDNA or gDNA derived from T cells, B-cell-depleted T cells, or PBMCs. The dataset comprised deeply sampled blood TCRbeta repertoires from subjects exposed to, actively infected with, or recovered from COVID-19. The repertoires were released in a freely available public database intended as a resource for research on the immune response to SARS-CoV-2. Samples came from the ongoing ImmuneRACE study (first 160 participants) plus 1,254 subjects from 6 global collaborators. The sample metadata nearly always contained a de-identified subject ID, COVID-19 status, age in years and sex. Where HLA class I and class II types were available, the types were taken from metadata supplied by the sample provider, not from assay-based typing.

At one collaborating source in Seattle, patients were enrolled during active infection and were followed longitudinally through the course of disease. Whole blood was collected in K2EDTA tubes by collaborating institutions according to the institutions' own protocols. For TCRbeta analysis, collaborators shipped samples as frozen whole blood, isolated PBMCs, or DNA extracted from either of those sample types. This clone was recorded a few times. The antigen this receptor binds is unknown. The record has no base qualities; no much larger clone is one base away. V trim: 2 bases; J trim: 5 bases; unmatched bases: 12. The germline V gene specifies SGHDT as CDR1 and YYEEEE as CDR2. Including cysteine and phenylalanine, the CDR3 has 17 amino acids. The CDR3 DNA has 51 bases and is translated from base 1. General study outcomes and caveats: The quantity of clinical and demographic metadata differed by source and by participant and was supplied without curation.

TCRbeta CDR3 regions were amplified from genomic DNA by means of the immunoSEQ Assay, a bias-controlled multiplex PCR. The paper's data handling went like this. Within the assay, amplification of reference gene primers was used to estimate how many nucleated cells each sample contained. To quantify the absolute abundance of each unique TCRbeta CDR3 rearrangement, sequence reads were collapsed and filtered. For each sample, productive Simpson clonality was calculated by taking the square root of Simpson's diversity index across productive rearrangements. TCRdb took over this immuneACCESS table, retaining in-frame rearrangements with V and J assigned. Such tables are incomplete; in checked studies, under half of the missing clones stem from an unresolved V gene, and the remainder is unexplained. That table supplies the V and J calls and clone size; D and trimming were determined from the DNA. In all, the sample holds a few hundred thousand clones, and around 81% of those were seen once. Of the sample, 15% to 19% is held by the ten largest clones.

Sequencing used peripheral blood. This clonotype originated in an older person with COVID-19, enrolled during active disease. This chain is built from TRBV5-6 and TRBJ1-1, with 10 bases matching TRBD1. The DNA reads TGTGCCAGCAGCTTAAGGACAGGGGGTGTCGTTTGGACTGAAGCTTTCTTT. Translation gives CASSLRTGGVVWTEAFF.